Listed below are T cell receptor beta chains from one sample, sequenced in a study of cytomegalovirus exposure and HLA in healthy donors. Clones were sequenced by immunoSEQ multiplex PCR, and TCRdb holds only the in-frame ones, with some missing. The table lists approximately 120,000 clones, approximately 84% of them singletons. The sequencing input was PBMCs. The receptors were sampled from a young man in good health and CMV-seropositive. Each CDR3 is given with its conserved first and last residue. The D gene is left open where the match is weak. Rows give clone size only sometimes, using once, few, many, or a class for an expanded clone.

d_call	v_call	j_call	cdr3_length	clone_size	cdr3_aa	cdr3_nt
NA	TRBV25-1	TRBJ1-3	17	many	CASSESVNPLSGNTIYF	TGTGCCAGCAGTGAATCTGTCAACCCCCTATCTGGAAACACCATATATTTT
NA	TRBV5-6	TRBJ2-7	14	NA	CASSPGDPYYEQYF	TGTGCCAGCAGCCCAGGGGACCCCTACTACGAGCAGTACTTC
TRBD1	TRBV6-1	TRBJ1-2	15	NA	CASSEYDRASSGYTF	TGTGCCAGCAGTGAATACGACAGGGCCTCAAGTGGCTACACCTTC
NA	TRBV6-5	TRBJ1-2	11	NA	CASRRLYDYTF	TGTGCCAGCAGGCGGCTCTATGACTACACCTTC
NA	TRBV19	TRBJ2-2	16	NA	CASSTPRGRDTGELFF	TGTGCCAGTAGTACGCCTAGGGGTCGGGACACCGGGGAGCTGTTTTTT
TRBD2	TRBV19	TRBJ2-2	17	few	CASSVRPGTSSPGELFF	TGTGCCAGTAGTGTCCGTCCCGGGACTAGCTCCCCCGGGGAGCTGTTTTTT
NA	TRBV5-1	TRBJ2-1	17	NA	CASSLGPQVSSYNEQFF	TGCGCCAGCAGCCTCGGCCCACAGGTGAGCTCCTACAATGAGCAGTTCTTC
NA	TRBV5-5	TRBJ2-1	15	NA	CASSLYLSGYNEQFF	TGTGCCAGCAGCTTGTATTTATCAGGATACAATGAGCAGTTCTTC
TRBD2	TRBV6-1	TRBJ2-1	15	NA	CASSELSSGRGEQFF	TGTGCCAGCAGTGAATTGTCTAGCGGGAGGGGTGAGCAGTTCTTC
TRBD1	TRBV11-2	TRBJ1-1	14	NA	CASSFNRGNTEAFF	TGTGCCAGCAGCTTTAACAGGGGCAACACTGAAGCTTTCTTT
TRBD2	TRBV18	TRBJ2-3	15	NA	CASSSPSGRADTQYF	TGTGCCAGCTCATCCCCAAGCGGGAGAGCAGATACGCAGTATTTT
TRBD1	TRBV27	TRBJ2-7	12	NA	CASGDSPYEQYF	TGTGCCAGCGGGGACAGCCCCTACGAGCAGTACTTC
NA	TRBV11-2	TRBJ1-1	13	NA	CASSSSRARHAFF	TGTGCCAGCAGCTCTAGCCGGGCCCGGCATGCTTTCTTT
TRBD1	TRBV5-5	TRBJ1-3	16	NA	CASSLLLDRAGNTIYF	TGTGCCAGCAGCCTCTTACTGGACAGGGCTGGAAACACCATATATTTT
NA	TRBV5-1	TRBJ2-7	15	NA	CASSETGTSTYEQYF	TGCGCCAGCAGCGAGACCGGGACTTCAACCTACGAGCAGTACTTC
NA	TRBV9	TRBJ1-2	16	NA	CASSVYTQGPNYGYTF	TGTGCCAGCAGCGTCTACACCCAGGGTCCCAACTATGGCTACACCTTC